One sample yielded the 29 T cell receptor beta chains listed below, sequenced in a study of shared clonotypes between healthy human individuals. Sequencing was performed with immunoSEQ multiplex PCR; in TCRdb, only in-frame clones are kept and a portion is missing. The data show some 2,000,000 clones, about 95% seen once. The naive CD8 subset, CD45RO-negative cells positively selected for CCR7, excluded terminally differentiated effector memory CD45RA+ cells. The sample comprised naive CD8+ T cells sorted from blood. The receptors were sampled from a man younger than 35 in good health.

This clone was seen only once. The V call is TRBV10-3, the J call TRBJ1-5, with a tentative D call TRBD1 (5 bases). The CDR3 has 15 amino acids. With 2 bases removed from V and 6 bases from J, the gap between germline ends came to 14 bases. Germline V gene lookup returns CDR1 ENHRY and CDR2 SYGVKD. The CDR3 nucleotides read TGTGCCATCAGTGAGGGGGCGGGGGTTGGTCAGCCCCAGCATTTT. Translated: CAISEGAGVGQPQHF.

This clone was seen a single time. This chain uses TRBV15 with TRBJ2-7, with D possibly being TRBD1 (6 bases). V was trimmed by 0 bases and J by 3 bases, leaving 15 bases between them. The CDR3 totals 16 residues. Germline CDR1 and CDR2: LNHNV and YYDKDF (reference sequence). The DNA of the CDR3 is TGTGCCACCAGCAGAGATCGTGGGCAGGGGAACTACGAGCAGTACTTC. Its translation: CATSRDRGQGNYEQYF.

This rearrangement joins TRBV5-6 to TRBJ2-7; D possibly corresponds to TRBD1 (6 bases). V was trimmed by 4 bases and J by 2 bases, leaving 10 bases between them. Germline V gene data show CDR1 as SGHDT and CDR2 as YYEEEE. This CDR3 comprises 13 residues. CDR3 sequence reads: CASSQTGAYEQYF. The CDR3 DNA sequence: TGTGCCAGCAGCCAGACAGGCGCCTACGAGCAGTACTTC. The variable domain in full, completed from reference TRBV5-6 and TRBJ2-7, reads DAGVTQSPTHLIKTRGQQVTLRCSPKSGHDTVSWYQQALGQGPQFIFQYYEEEERQRGNFPDRFSGHQFPNYSSELNVNALLLGDSALYLCASSQTGAYEQYFGPGTRLTVT.

CDR3 sequence reads: CSAPTDSPLHF. CDR3 coding DNA: TGCAGTGCTCCCACGGATTCACCCCTCCACTTT. This chain uses TRBV20-1 with TRBJ1-6; no reliable D call. The ends were cut back, 5 bases at V and 8 bases at J, with 7 bases in the middle. This CDR3 has 11 residues. CDR1 is DFQATT and CDR2 is SNEGSKA in the germline V gene (reference sequence).

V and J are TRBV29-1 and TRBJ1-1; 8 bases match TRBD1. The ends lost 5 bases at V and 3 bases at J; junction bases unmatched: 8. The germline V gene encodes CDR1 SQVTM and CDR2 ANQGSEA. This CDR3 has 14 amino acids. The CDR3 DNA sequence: TGCAGCGTTAACGGGCAGGGGGCGGACACTGAAGCTTTCTTT. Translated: CSVNGQGADTEAFF.

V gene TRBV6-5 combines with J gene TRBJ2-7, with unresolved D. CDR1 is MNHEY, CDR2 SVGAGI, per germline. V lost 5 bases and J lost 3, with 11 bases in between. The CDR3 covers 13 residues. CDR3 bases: TGTGCCAGCAGTGAGATCGGAAGCTACGAGCAGTACTTC. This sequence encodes CASSEIGSYEQYF.

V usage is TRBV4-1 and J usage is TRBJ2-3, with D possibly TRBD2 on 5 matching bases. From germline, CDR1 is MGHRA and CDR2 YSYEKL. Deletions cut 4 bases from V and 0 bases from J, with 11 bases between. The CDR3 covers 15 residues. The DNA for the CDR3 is TGCGCCAGCAGCCGCCGGGATCTAAGCACAGATACGCAGTATTTT. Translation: CASSRRDLSTDTQYF.

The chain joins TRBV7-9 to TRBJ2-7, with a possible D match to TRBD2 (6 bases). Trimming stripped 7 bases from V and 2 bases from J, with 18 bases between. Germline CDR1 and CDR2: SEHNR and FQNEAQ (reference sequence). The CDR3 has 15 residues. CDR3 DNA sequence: TGTGCCAGCACCTCAGTCGGGGGTCTCACCTACGAGCAGTACTTC. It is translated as CASTSVGGLTYEQYF.

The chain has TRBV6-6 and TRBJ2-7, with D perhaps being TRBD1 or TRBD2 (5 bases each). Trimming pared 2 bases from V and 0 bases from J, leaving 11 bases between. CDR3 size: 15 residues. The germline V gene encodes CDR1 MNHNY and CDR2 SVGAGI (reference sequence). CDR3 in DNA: TGTGCCAGCAGTTACCTCGGGACGGACTCCTACGAGCAGTACTTC. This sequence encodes CASSYLGTDSYEQYF.

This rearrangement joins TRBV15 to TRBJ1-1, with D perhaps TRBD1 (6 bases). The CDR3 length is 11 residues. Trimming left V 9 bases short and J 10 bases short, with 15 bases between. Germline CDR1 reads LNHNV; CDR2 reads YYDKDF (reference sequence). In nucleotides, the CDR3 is TGTGCCACGTACTCGGGGGCGGGAGCTTTCTTT. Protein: CATYSGAGAFF.

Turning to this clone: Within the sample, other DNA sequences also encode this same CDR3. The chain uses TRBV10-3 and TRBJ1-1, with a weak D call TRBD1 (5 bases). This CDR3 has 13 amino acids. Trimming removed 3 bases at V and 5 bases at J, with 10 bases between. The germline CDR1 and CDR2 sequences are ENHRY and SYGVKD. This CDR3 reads CAISERGGTEAFF. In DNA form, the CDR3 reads TGTGCCATCAGTGAACGGGGGGGGACTGAAGCTTTCTTT.

This CDR3 is CASSVLANSTDTQYF. In nucleotides, the CDR3 is TGCGCCAGCAGCGTGTTAGCGAATAGCACAGATACGCAGTATTTT. The chain couples TRBV5-1 to TRBJ2-3, with D perhaps matching TRBD2 (5 bases). Germline CDR1 SGHRS, CDR2 YFSETQ. The CDR3 runs 15 residues. Deletions cut 4 bases from V and 0 bases from J, with 12 bases between. The complete variable domain, with remaining parts taken from reference TRBV5-1 and TRBJ2-3, reads KAGVTQTPRYLIKTRGQQVTLSCSPISGHRSVSWYQQTPGQGLQFLFEYFSETQRNKGNFPGRFSGRQFSNSRSEMNVSTLELGDSALYLCASSVLANSTDTQYFGPGTRLTVL.

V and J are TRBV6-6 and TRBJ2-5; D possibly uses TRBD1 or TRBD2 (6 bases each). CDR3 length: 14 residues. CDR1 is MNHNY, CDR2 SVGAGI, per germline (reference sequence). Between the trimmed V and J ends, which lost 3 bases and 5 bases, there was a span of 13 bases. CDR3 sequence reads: CASSYTGAGETQYF. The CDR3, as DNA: TGTGCCAGCAGTTATACGGGGGCGGGTGAGACCCAGTACTTC.

CDR3 DNA sequence: TGTGCCAGCAGTATGATGCCCTACGAGCAGTACTTC. Translation: CASSMMPYEQYF. This chain uses TRBV6-1 with TRBJ2-7, with D uncertain. The germline gives CDR1 MNHNS, CDR2 SASEGT. The CDR3 has 12 amino acids. V lost 5 bases and J lost 2, with 7 bases in between.

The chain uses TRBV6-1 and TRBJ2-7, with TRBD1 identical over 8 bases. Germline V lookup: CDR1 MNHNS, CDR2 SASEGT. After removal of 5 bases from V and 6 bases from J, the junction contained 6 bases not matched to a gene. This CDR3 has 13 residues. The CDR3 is CASSQGDRTEQYF. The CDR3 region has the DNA TGTGCCAGCAGTCAAGGGGACAGGACCGAGCAGTACTTC.

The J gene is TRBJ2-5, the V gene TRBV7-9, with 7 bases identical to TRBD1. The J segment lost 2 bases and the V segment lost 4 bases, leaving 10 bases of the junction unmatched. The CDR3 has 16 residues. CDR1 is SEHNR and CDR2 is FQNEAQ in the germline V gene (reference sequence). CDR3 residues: CASSSSTGLLQETQYF. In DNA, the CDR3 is TGTGCCAGCAGCTCTTCGACAGGGCTTCTACAAGAGACCCAGTACTTC.

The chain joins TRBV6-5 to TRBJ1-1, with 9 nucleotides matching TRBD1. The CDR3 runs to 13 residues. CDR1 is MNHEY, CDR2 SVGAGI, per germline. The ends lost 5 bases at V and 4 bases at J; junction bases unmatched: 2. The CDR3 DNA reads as TGTGCCAGCAGTCACAGGGGGCCCACTGAAGCTTTCTTT. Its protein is CASSHRGPTEAFF.

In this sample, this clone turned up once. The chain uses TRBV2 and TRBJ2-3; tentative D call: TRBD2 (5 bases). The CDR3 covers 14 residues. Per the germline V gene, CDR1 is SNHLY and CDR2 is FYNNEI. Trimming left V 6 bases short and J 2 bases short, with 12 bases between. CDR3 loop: CASRVLDLTDTQYF. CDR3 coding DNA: TGTGCCAGCAGGGTACTAGATCTCACAGATACGCAGTATTTT.

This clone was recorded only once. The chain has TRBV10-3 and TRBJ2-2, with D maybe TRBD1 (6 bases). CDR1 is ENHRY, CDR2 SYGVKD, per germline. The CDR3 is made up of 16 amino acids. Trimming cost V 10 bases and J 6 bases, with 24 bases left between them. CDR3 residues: CATGEGDTSFPGELFF. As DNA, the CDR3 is TGTGCCACCGGCGAGGGGGACACAAGCTTCCCCGGGGAGCTGTTTTTT.

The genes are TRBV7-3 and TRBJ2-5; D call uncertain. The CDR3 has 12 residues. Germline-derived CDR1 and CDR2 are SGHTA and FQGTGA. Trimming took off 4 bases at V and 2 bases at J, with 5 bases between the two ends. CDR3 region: CASSSVQETQYF. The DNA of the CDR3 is TGTGCCAGCAGCTCCGTTCAAGAGACCCAGTACTTC.

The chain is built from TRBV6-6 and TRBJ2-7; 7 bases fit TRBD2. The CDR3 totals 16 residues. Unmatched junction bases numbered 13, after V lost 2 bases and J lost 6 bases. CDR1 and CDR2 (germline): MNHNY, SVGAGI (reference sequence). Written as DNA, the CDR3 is TGTGCCAGCAGTTACCACCCCCCCGCGGGAGAGCGCGAGCAGTACTTC. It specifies CASSYHPPAGEREQYF.

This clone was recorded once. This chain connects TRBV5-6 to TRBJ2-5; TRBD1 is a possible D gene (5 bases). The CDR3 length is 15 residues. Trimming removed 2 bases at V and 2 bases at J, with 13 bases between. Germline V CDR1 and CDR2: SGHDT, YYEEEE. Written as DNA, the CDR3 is TGTGCCAGCAGCTTTCAGGGATCCTTACAAGAGACCCAGTACTTC. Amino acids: CASSFQGSLQETQYF.

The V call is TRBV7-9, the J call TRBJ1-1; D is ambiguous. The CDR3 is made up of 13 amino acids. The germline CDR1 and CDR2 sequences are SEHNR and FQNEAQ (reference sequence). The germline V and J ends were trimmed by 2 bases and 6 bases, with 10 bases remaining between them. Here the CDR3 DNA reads TGTGCCAGCAGCTTACTACTAGTCCCTGAAGCTTTCTTT. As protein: CASSLLLVPEAFF.

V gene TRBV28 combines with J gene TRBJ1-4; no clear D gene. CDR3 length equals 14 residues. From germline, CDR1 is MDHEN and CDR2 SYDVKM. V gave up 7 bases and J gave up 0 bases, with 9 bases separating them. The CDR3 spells CASTRDSTNEKLFF. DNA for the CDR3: TGTGCCAGCACCCGGGATTCAACTAATGAAAAACTGTTTTTT.

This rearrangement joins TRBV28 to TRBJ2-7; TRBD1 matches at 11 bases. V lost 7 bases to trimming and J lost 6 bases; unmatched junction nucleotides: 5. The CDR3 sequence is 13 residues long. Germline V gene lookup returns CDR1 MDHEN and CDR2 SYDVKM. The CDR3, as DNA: TGTGCCAGCATCGGGACAGGGGGTTCCGAGCAGTACTTC. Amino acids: CASIGTGGSEQYF.

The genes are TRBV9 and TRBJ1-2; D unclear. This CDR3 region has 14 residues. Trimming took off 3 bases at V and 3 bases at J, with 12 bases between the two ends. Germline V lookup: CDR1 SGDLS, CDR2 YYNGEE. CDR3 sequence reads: CASSAETLDYGYTF. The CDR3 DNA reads TGTGCCAGCAGCGCGGAAACGCTAGACTATGGCTACACCTTC. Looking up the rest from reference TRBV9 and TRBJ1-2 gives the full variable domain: DSGVTQTPKHLITATGQRVTLRCSPRSGDLSVYWYQQSLDQGLQFLIQYYNGEERAKGNILERFSAQQFPDLHSELNLSSLELGDSALYFCASSAETLDYGYTFGSGTRLTVV.

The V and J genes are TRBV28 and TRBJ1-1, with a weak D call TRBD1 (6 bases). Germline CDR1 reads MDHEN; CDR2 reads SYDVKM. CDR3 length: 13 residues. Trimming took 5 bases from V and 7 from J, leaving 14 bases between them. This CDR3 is CASSTSGVGEAFF. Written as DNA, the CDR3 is TGTGCCAGCAGTACCTCAGGGGTTGGTGAAGCTTTCTTT.

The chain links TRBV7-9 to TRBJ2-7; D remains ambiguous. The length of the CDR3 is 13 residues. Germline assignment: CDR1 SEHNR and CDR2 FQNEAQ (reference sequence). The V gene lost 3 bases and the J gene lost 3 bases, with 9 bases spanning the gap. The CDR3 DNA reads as TGTGCCAGCAGCTTTGGACCAGACTACGAGCAGTACTTC. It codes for CASSFGPDYEQYF.

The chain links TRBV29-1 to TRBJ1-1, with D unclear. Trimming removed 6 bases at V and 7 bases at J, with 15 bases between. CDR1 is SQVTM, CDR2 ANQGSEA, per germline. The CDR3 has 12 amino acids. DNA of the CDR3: TGCAGCGTCGAAAGGTTACCCAATGAAGCTTTCTTT. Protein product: CSVERLPNEAFF.